A selection of T cell receptor beta chains follows, all from one sample in a study of STAT5B mutations in CD4+ large granular lymphocyte leukemia. The protocol was immunoSEQ multiplex PCR, while the TCRdb copy is restricted to in-frame clones and leaves out a portion. The repertoire includes some 20,000 clones, around 78% of them detected once, and 0.4% to 0.45% sits in the top ten. The sequenced sample was CD4+ T cells from blood buffy coats. Receptors were obtained from a human donor in good health. Each CDR3 is given with its conserved first and last residue. D genes are given only for firm matches. A row's size may be missing; if present it is once, few, many or a size class.

v_gene,len,abundance,d_gene,j_gene,CDR3aa,CDR3nt
TRBV9,14,-,-,TRBJ2-5,CASSPLGPQGTQYF,TGTGCCAGCAGCCCCTTGGGGCCCCAGGGGACCCAGTACTTC
TRBV5-1,14,-,-,TRBJ2-7,CASSLAVTADEQYF,TGCGCCAGCAGCTTGGCAGTCACGGCGGACGAGCAGTACTTC
TRBV4-3,15,-,TRBD1,TRBJ1-1,CASSQGGGGAREAFF,TGCGCCAGCAGCCAAGGGGGAGGGGGCGCCCGGGAAGCTTTCTTT
TRBV5-6,17,once,-,TRBJ2-2,CASTPAGRPLNTGELFF,TGTGCCAGCACCCCGGCAGGGAGACCCCTCAACACCGGGGAGCTGTTTTTT
TRBV5-6,14,-,TRBD1,TRBJ2-7,CASSFGQGAREQYF,TGTGCCAGCAGCTTCGGTCAGGGGGCGCGCGAGCAGTACTTC
TRBV5-1,15,-,TRBD1,TRBJ2-3,CASSSTGEDTDTQYF,TGCGCCAGCAGCTCGACAGGGGAAGACACAGATACGCAGTATTTT
TRBV10-3,16,-,-,TRBJ1-2,CAISYRVRGLNYGYTF,TGTGCCATCAGTTACAGGGTTCGGGGGCTTAACTATGGCTACACCTTC
TRBV7-2,13,few,-,TRBJ2-3,CASSLTSRDTQYF,TGTGCCAGCAGCTTAACTAGCAGAGATACGCAGTATTTT
TRBV30,15,-,-,TRBJ1-3,CARTIGTSDGNTIYF,TGTGCCCGGACAATAGGAACTTCTGACGGAAACACCATATATTTT
TRBV30,12,-,TRBD2,TRBJ2-4,CAWEREFYIQYF,TGTGCCTGGGAGCGGGAGTTTTACATTCAGTACTTC
TRBV28,14,few,TRBD1,TRBJ1-4,CASRGTGPNEKLFF,TGTGCCAGCAGAGGGACAGGCCCTAATGAAAAACTGTTTTTT
TRBV28,16,-,-,TRBJ1-2,CASRRAGTLNREGYTF,TGTGCCAGCAGGCGTGCCGGGACACTTAATCGGGAGGGCTACACCTTC
TRBV7-2,14,-,-,TRBJ2-1,CASSLGPRVNEQFF,TGTGCCAGCAGCTTAGGGCCCCGGGTTAATGAGCAGTTCTTC
TRBV11-2,18,-,-,TRBJ2-7,CASSYRLGLLRSSYEQYF,TGTGCCAGCAGCTATCGTCTCGGGCTACTAAGGAGCTCCTACGAGCAGTACTTC
TRBV11-2,16,few,TRBD1,TRBJ2-1,CASSSGGTGFLNEQFF,TGTGCCAGCAGCTCCGGGGGGACAGGGTTTCTCAATGAGCAGTTCTTC
TRBV18,16,-,-,TRBJ2-6,CASSPDSPALANVLTF,TGTGCCAGCTCACCGGACAGCCCCGCCCTGGCCAACGTCCTGACTTTC
TRBV4-2,15,few,-,TRBJ2-5,CASSQEWNYQETQYF,TGTGCCAGCAGCCAAGAGTGGAACTACCAAGAGACCCAGTACTTC
TRBV7-2,14,-,TRBD1,TRBJ1-2,CASNSLTGGSGYTF,TGTGCCAGCAACTCTTTAACAGGGGGCAGTGGCTACACCTTC
TRBV19,14,-,-,TRBJ2-1,CASSSGQHYNEQFF,TGTGCCAGTAGTAGCGGACAGCACTACAATGAGCAGTTCTTC
TRBV11-2,14,-,-,TRBJ1-3,CASSKITGGNTIYF,TGTGCCAGCAGCAAAATAACAGGGGGAAACACCATATATTTT
TRBV28,14,-,-,TRBJ2-5,CASSRPALMKTQYF,TGTGCCAGCAGCCGCCCGGCCCTCATGAAGACCCAGTACTTC
TRBV4-3,13,-,TRBD1,TRBJ2-3,CASSQQGADTQYF,TGCGCCAGCAGCCAGCAGGGGGCGGATACGCAGTATTTT
TRBV10-3,13,-,-,TRBJ1-2,CAISGAANYGYTF,TGTGCCATCAGTGGGGCAGCTAACTATGGCTACACCTTC
TRBV15,13,-,-,TRBJ2-7,CATSRDKGYEQYF,TGTGCCACCAGCAGAGATAAAGGCTACGAGCAGTACTTC
TRBV5-6,14,-,-,TRBJ2-5,CASSFLTPRETQYF,TGTGCCAGCAGCTTCCTGACTCCACGAGAGACCCAGTACTTC
TRBV5-1,16,-,TRBD1,TRBJ2-7,CASSTKGQGFSYEQYF,TGCGCCAGCAGCACAAAGGGACAGGGGTTTTCCTACGAGCAGTACTTC
TRBV28,15,-,TRBD1,TRBJ1-4,CASAGYDRGLKKLFF,TGTGCCAGCGCAGGATATGACAGGGGGCTTAAAAAACTGTTTTTT
TRBV18,16,-,-,TRBJ2-1,CASSPAREVGRGEQFF,TGTGCCAGCTCACCCGCGAGGGAAGTTGGCCGCGGTGAGCAGTTCTTC
TRBV6-1,13,few,-,TRBJ1-1,CASRNRVNTEAFF,TGTGCCAGCAGAAACAGAGTGAACACTGAAGCTTTCTTT
TRBV4-3,14,once,-,TRBJ2-7,CASSRYFGNYEQYF,TGCGCCAGCAGCCGTTACTTTGGAAACTACGAGCAGTACTTC
TRBV7-2,14,-,-,TRBJ2-7,CASSFSRGGYEQYF,TGTGCCAGCAGCTTCAGTCGGGGTGGCTACGAGCAGTACTTC
TRBV7-8,15,-,-,TRBJ2-1,CASSPRVQSYNEQFF,TGTGCCAGCAGCCCCCGGGTCCAATCCTACAATGAGCAGTTCTTC
TRBV6-5,14,-,-,TRBJ2-7,CASRHRTSSYEQYF,TGTGCCAGCAGGCACCGGACCTCTTCCTACGAGCAGTACTTC
TRBV4-3,15,-,-,TRBJ1-4,CASSQGPGRNEKLFF,TGCGCCAGCAGCCAAGGGCCGGGACGGAATGAAAAACTGTTTTTT
TRBV5-1,15,-,-,TRBJ2-7,CASSLGLQSQDEQYF,TGCGCCAGCAGCCTTGGATTACAGTCCCAGGACGAGCAGTACTTC
TRBV11-3,13,-,-,TRBJ2-3,CASSPDRQDTQYF,TGTGCCAGCAGCCCCGACAGGCAAGATACGCAGTATTTT
TRBV2,14,-,-,TRBJ2-2,CASSDAGSTGELFF,TGTGCCAGCAGTGATGCGGGGAGCACCGGGGAGCTGTTTTTT
TRBV10-3,14,-,TRBD2,TRBJ2-1,CAIKREREYNEQFF,TGTGCCATCAAGCGGGAGAGAGAATACAATGAGCAGTTCTTC
TRBV7-3,12,-,-,TRBJ1-6,CASSLPGSPLHF,TGTGCCAGCAGCTTACCGGGATCACCCCTCCACTTT
TRBV6-1,19,-,-,TRBJ2-7,CASSEAIDRTLPSSYEQYF,TGTGCCAGCAGTGAAGCCATAGATAGGACATTACCAAGCTCCTACGAGCAGTACTTC
TRBV7-2,15,-,TRBD1,TRBJ1-5,CASSRTGGSNQPQHF,TGTGCCAGCAGCCGAACAGGGGGTAGCAATCAGCCCCAGCATTTT
TRBV13,13,-,-,TRBJ2-7,CASSPRRKYEQYF,TGTGCCAGCAGCCCCAGGCGCAAGTACGAGCAGTACTTC
TRBV6-5,15,once,TRBD1,TRBJ2-1,CASKNTGGSRNEQFF,TGTGCCAGCAAAAACACAGGGGGCTCCAGGAATGAGCAGTTCTTC
TRBV11-2,18,-,TRBD2,TRBJ2-3,CASSLGRGSGVNTDTQYF,TGTGCCAGCAGCCTCGGGCGGGGTAGCGGGGTGAACACAGATACGCAGTATTTT
TRBV7-8,15,-,-,TRBJ1-3,CASNLASGSGNTIYF,TGTGCCAGCAACTTAGCGTCCGGATCTGGAAACACCATATATTTT
TRBV5-1,13,-,-,TRBJ2-3,CASSLLRQDTQYF,TGCGCCAGCAGCTTATTGCGTCAGGATACGCAGTATTTT
TRBV5-4,16,-,TRBD1,TRBJ1-1,CASTGTGTAMNTEAFF,TGTGCCAGCACTGGGACGGGGACAGCTATGAACACTGAAGCTTTCTTT
TRBV4-3,19,-,-,TRBJ2-7,CASSPRWSIPQDRYDEQYF,TGCGCCAGCAGCCCCCGCTGGAGTATACCGCAGGATCGGTATGACGAGCAGTACTTC
TRBV11-2,16,-,TRBD2,TRBJ2-7,CASSPLRGSGVYEQYF,TGTGCCAGCAGCCCCCTCAGAGGAAGCGGGGTCTACGAGCAGTACTTC
TRBV5-1,14,-,-,TRBJ2-7,CASSLSDRTYEQYF,TGCGCCAGCAGCTTGTCGGACAGAACCTACGAGCAGTACTTC
TRBV7-2,14,-,-,TRBJ1-1,CASSLGFVGTEAFF,TGTGCCAGCAGCCTAGGGTTTGTAGGCACTGAAGCTTTCTTT
TRBV18,15,-,-,TRBJ2-2,CASSPVRGGTGELFF,TGTGCCAGCTCACCGGTTCGAGGGGGCACCGGGGAGCTGTTTTTT
TRBV28,17,once,TRBD1,TRBJ1-2,CASSSPGWTGANYGYTF,TGTGCCAGCAGTTCCCCAGGGTGGACAGGCGCTAACTATGGCTACACCTTC
TRBV4-1,16,-,TRBD2,TRBJ2-2,CASSPSGAGVPGELFF,TGCGCCAGCAGCCCCTCGGGAGCGGGGGTCCCCGGGGAGCTGTTTTTT
TRBV5-6,13,-,TRBD1,TRBJ2-7,CASSSSRGLEQYF,TGTGCCAGCAGCTCATCCAGGGGGCTCGAGCAGTACTTC
TRBV19,15,-,-,TRBJ1-6,CASSMAARRVSPLHF,TGTGCCAGTAGTATGGCAGCCAGGCGTGTGTCACCCCTCCACTTT
TRBV28,12,-,-,TRBJ1-2,CASSLPGYGYTF,TGTGCCAGCAGTTTACCCGGGTATGGCTACACCTTC